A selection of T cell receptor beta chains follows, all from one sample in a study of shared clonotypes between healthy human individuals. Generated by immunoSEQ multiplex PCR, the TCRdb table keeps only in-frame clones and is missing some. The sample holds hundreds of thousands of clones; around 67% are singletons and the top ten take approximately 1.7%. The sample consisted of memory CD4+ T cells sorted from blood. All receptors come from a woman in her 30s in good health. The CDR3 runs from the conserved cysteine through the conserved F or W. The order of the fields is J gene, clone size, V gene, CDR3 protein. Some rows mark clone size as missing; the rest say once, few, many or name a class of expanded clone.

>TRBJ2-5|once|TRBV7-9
CASAPMGETQYF
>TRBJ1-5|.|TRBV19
CASSMWALDANQPQHF
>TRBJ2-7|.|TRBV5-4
CASSWTGDNYEQYF
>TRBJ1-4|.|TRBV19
CASSRGASLEKLFF
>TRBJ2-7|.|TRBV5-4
CASSLTSGASYEQYF
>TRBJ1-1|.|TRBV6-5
CASSQQANTEAFF
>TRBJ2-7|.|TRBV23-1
CASSQSRTGFLDEQYF
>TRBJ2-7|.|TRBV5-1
CASSLTTSGPREQYF
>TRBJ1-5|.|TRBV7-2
CASRSSRDGSNQPQHF
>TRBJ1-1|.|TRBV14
CASSQDRRVFGLITEAFF
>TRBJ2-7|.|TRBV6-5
CASSYSNRGPNYEQYF
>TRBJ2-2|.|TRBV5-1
CASSLAGHTGELFF
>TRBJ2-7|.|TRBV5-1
CASSPDGPYEQYF
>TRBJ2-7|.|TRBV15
CATSREGLAGVEQYF
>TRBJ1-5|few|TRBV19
CASSAQDGQPQHF
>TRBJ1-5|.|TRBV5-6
CASSSRGRRQPQHF
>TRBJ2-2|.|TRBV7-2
CAGRSAGTPMGGELFF
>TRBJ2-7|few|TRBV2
CASSGYGTSVSYEQYF
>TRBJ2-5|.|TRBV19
CASSITGSQETQYF
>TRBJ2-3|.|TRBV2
CASSAEASSTDTQYF
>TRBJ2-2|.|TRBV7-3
CASSKGRIAGPKELFF
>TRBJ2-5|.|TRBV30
CAWSVQTSWGGTQYF
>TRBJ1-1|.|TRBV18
CASSPGGEANTEAFF
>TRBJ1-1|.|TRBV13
CASLDRYGAEAFF
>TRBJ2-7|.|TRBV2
CASSEAIWGAGYEQYF
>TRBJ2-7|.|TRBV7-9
CASSGNPGTGSDGEQYF
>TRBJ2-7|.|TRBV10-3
CAISEGGTHEQYF
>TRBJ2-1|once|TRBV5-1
CASSLTLGEYNEQFF